In its sample, the clone carrying this T cell receptor (beta chain) was seen many times. Its antigen is unidentified. The junction does not match germline at one end; this may be a read error. The data belong to a study of Graves' ophthalmopathy and Graves' hyperthyroidism. The wider study: Untreated patients at initial diagnosis provided peripheral blood. Points from the study as a whole: In blood appeared most of the expanded thyroid clonotypes whose frequency exceeded 0.001.

The CDR3 covers 17 residues. From germline, CDR1 is MDHEN and CDR2 SYDVKM. Beta-chain TCR CDR3 regions were amplified from RNA transcripts. HTBI-primed RT-PCR formed the first round, and a multiplex PCR formed the second. TCRdb reprocessed the multiplex PCR reads via MiXCR and lists one record per CDR3 protein. The sample holds more than 300,000 distinct CDR3 sequences, about 18% seen once. Clinical symptoms, serum thyroxine, TRAb, thyroid ultrasound and orbital computed tomography were relied on for diagnosis. What supplied the PBMCs was roughly 9.7 ml of fresh peripheral blood. Sample: peripheral blood. This clonotype was obtained from an adult woman with stable Graves' hyperthyroidism. The rearrangement uses TRBV28 and TRBJ2-4; TRBD2 matches 7 bases. CDR3 coding DNA: TGTGCCAGCAGTTTAGGGGCGGGAGACCAAGCCAAAAACATTAAGTACTTC. It is translated as CASSLGAGDQAKNIKYF.